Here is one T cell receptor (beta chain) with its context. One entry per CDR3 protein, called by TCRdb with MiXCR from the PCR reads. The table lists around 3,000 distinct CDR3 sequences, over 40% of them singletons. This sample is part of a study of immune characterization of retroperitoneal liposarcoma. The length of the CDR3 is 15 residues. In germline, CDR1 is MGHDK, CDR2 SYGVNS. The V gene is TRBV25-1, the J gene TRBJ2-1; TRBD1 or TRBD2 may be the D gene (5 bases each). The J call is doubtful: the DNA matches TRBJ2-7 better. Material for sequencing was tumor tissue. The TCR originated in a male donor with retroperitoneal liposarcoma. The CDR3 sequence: CASSEEGPTPYEQYF. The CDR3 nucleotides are TGTGCCAGCAGTGAAGAGGGACCTACACCCTACGAGCAGTACTTC.